This T cell receptor beta chain was identified during a study of T cells in Graves' hyperthyroidism and ophthalmopathy. The length of the CDR3 is 16 residues. With V trimmed by 2 bases and J by 1 base, 4 bases remained unmatched. The germline CDR1 and CDR2 sequences are SGHRS and YFSETQ. Amplification of TCR beta CDR3 regions was performed using RNA transcripts as template. Using the HTBI primer set, a first-round RT-PCR was run on the TCR CDR3. From the multiplex PCR reads, TCRdb called clonotypes with MiXCR, one entry per CDR3 protein. The repertoire consists of about 210,000 distinct CDR3 sequences, with roughly 15% occurring once and the leading ten covering under 65%. This clonotype was observed at least ten times.

This rearrangement joins TRBV5-1 to TRBJ2-3; 10 bases line up with TRBD2. The clonotype was recovered from a man over 45 with Graves' hyperthyroidism. The sample was blood. The CDR3 nucleotides are TGCGCCAGCAGCTTAACCGGGACTAGCGGCACAGATACGCAGTATTTT. This gives the protein CASSLTGTSGTDTQYF.